This record looks at one T cell receptor beta chain sequence and its context. There are a few counts of this clonotype. No antigen is known for it. No clone much larger than this one lies a single base away; base qualities are absent. To demonstrate the VDJtools post-analysis software, the study profiled TCR beta repertoires from the peripheral blood of about 13 young patients with multiple sclerosis. The patients with multiple sclerosis were children and adolescents between about 6 and 17 years of age. CDR1 and CDR2 were assigned from the germline V gene (reference sequence) as DFQATT and SNEGSKA. Trimming takes 6 bases off V and 3 bases off J; junction bases not matched to a gene: 8. The CDR3 runs 13 residues from the cysteine to the phenylalanine. The read is trimmed to its CDR3 DNA, 39 bases read in frame from base 1. This sample is drawn from a study of post-analysis software for immune sequencing data (dated by TCRdb to about 2015). Regarding the study in general: Disease courses on record covered relapsing-remitting, secondary progressive and progressive-relapsing multiple sclerosis, though some patients had no subtype annotation. The patient repertoires were compared against 11 previously published healthy control repertoires obtained from donors aged about 6 to 25 years. A subset of samples was prepared in parallel using single-end sample barcoding, then pooled and co-amplified after Illumina adapter ligation. What the research found in general, with its limitations: The control group was slightly older than the multiple sclerosis patient group. Roughly 5 TRBV segments, including TRBV5-6, TRBV5-1 and TRBV20-1, were significantly more frequent in patients than controls. Strong co-clustering of samples prepared in the same batch was shown by direct clustering with F measure, prompting a batch-effect correction. Normalized Chao1 diversity was significantly lower in multiple sclerosis patients than controls, suggesting substantial peripheral T-cell clonal expansion.

Receptor libraries were prepared by PCR. The reads were generated on an Illumina HiSeq 2500. Unique molecular identifiers were incorporated into TCR beta cDNA libraries to reduce PCR and sequencing biases. Every 1 to 10 million input T cells yielded 500,000 or so cDNA molecules, meaning each molecule approximated one T cell. The same protocol used for the earlier healthy control dataset was applied to prepare and sequence the patient libraries. Samples belonging to the same batch were prepared together, multiplexed and sequenced on a shared HiSeq lane. Turning to the authors' computational methods: Raw barcoded reads were processed with MIGEC, and single-read molecular identifier groups were discarded before consensus assembly and CDR3 extraction. VDJtools was used for post-analysis of the clonotype tables, and diversity was normalized by down-sampling every dataset to the size of the smallest sample. To correct batch-related cross-sample contamination, repertoire overlap clustering matched CDR3 amino acid sequences but not nucleotide sequences. In-frame beta chains were kept once TCRdb had trimmed the public reads at Q25 with fastp and called clones with MiXCR. Identical CDR3 proteins give one entry, which carries the most common genes and DNA. The V and J calls here are based on TCRdb, not the publication. Within this sample are about 770,000 distinct CDR3 sequences, with roughly 50% of them counted one time only. Roughly 5.2% of the sample lies in the top ten.

The chain links TRBV20-1 with TRBJ2-7, with 7 middle bases fitting TRBD1. Input material: blood. The origin of this receptor is a girl aged 5 to 17 with multiple sclerosis. The DNA sequence is TGCAGTGCGAAGACAGGGATGGTCTACGAGCAGTACTTC. It specifies CSAKTGMVYEQYF.